The 21 T cell receptor beta chains listed next were all sequenced from one sample in a study of cytomegalovirus exposure and HLA in healthy donors. Vbeta (60) and Jbeta (13) primers were used in the PCR. The table came from immunoSEQ multiplex PCR; TCRdb's copy has only in-frame clones and leaves some out. The sample includes 150,000 to 200,000 clones, more than 65% of them seen just once. The sequencing input was PBMCs. The receptors here all came from a woman between 45 and 60 years old in good health and CMV-seronegative.

The chain joins TRBV10-3 to TRBJ1-2; no reliable D call. Germline V lookup: CDR1 ENHRY, CDR2 SYGVKD. Trimming shortened V by 3 bases and J by 10 bases, and 18 bases separated the two germline ends. The CDR3 contains 14 residues. The CDR3 reads CAISDFVEGVYYTF. The CDR3 coding sequence is TGTGCCATCAGTGACTTTGTTGAAGGAGTCTACTACACCTTC.

This clone was detected once. The J gene is TRBJ2-2, the V gene TRBV5-4; 9 bases match TRBD1. With V trimmed by 4 bases and J by 2 bases, 3 bases remained unmatched. The CDR3 is 15 amino acids. CDR1 is SGHNT and CDR2 is YYREEE in the germline V gene (reference sequence). CDR3 nucleotide sequence: TGTGCCAGCAGCAGGGGACAGGGCAACACCGGGGAGCTGTTTTTT. This sequence encodes CASSRGQGNTGELFF. Full variable domain (remainder filled in from reference TRBV5-4 and TRBJ2-2): ETGVTQSPTHLIKTRGQQVTLRCSSQSGHNTVSWYQQALGQGPQFIFQYYREEENGRGNFPPRFSGLQFPNYSSELNVNALELDDSALYLCASSRGQGNTGELFFGEGSRLTVL.

The chain has TRBV30 and TRBJ2-2; 7 bases align to TRBD2. Germline loops: CDR1 GTSNPN, CDR2 SVGIG (reference sequence). The CDR3 is 16 amino acids. The V and J ends lost 2 bases and 6 bases, in that order; junction bases with no gene match: 12. The CDR3 DNA sequence: TGTGCCTGGAGTCCATCTAGGACTAGTGAGGCCGGGGAGCTGTTTTTT. Its protein is CAWSPSRTSEAGELFF.

This clone was observed a handful of times. The rearrangement links TRBV5-1 to TRBJ1-6, with 7 bases fitting TRBD1. The V gene end was trimmed by 4 bases and the J gene end by 5 bases; junction bases not matched to a gene: 9. Germline V gene data show CDR1 as SGHRS and CDR2 as YFSETQ. This CDR3 has 16 residues. CDR3 in amino acids: CASSGRDGTDNSPLHF. The CDR3 DNA follows: TGCGCCAGCAGCGGACGAGACGGGACAGATAATTCACCCCTCCACTTT.

The chain is built from TRBV7-2 and TRBJ1-5, with 8 bases aligning to TRBD1. Germline CDR1 is SGHTA and CDR2 is FQGNSA. This CDR3 region has 13 residues. V trimming: 4 bases; J trimming: 5 bases; junction bases outside the gene matches: 1. This CDR3 is CASSYRGDQPQHF. The CDR3 bases are TGTGCCAGCAGCTACAGGGGGGATCAGCCCCAGCATTTT.

This clone was observed a handful of times. The rearrangement links TRBV7-9 to TRBJ1-1; D is perhaps TRBD1 (5 bases). In germline, CDR1 is SEHNR, CDR2 FQNEAQ (reference sequence). The CDR3 length is 13 residues. Deletions cut 0 bases from V and 7 bases from J, with 9 bases between. The CDR3 nucleotides read TGTGCCAGCAGCTTAGCGGGGACTTTTGAAGCTTTCTTT. Translation: CASSLAGTFEAFF.

The V and J genes are TRBV30 and TRBJ1-1; D is uncertain. This CDR3 comprises 11 residues. Trimming removed 0 bases from V and 5 bases from J, with 4 bases in between. The germline gives CDR1 GTSNPN, CDR2 SVGIG (reference sequence). The CDR3: CAWSVETEAFF. CDR3 nucleotide sequence: TGTGCCTGGAGTGTTGAGACTGAAGCTTTCTTT.

CDR3 DNA sequence: TGTGCCAGCAGTCCATACGGGGACTCCTACGAGCAGTACTTC. Protein: CASSPYGDSYEQYF. This chain uses TRBV7-8 with TRBJ2-7, with D maybe TRBD2 (5 bases). Trimming pared 6 bases from V and 0 bases from J, leaving 12 bases between. The CDR3 contains 14 residues. CDR1 SGHVS and CDR2 FQNEAQ come from the germline V gene. Drawing the rest from reference TRBV7-8 and TRBJ2-7, the complete variable domain is GAGVSQSPRYKVAKRGQDVALRCDPISGHVSLFWYQQALGQGPEFLTYFQNEAQLDKSGLPSDRFFAERPEGSVSTLKIQRTQQEDSAVYLCASSPYGDSYEQYFGPGTRLTVT.

The genes are TRBV7-9 and TRBJ2-5; perhaps TRBD2 as D (6 bases). CDR1 SEHNR and CDR2 FQNEAQ come from the germline V gene (reference sequence). The CDR3 contains 15 residues. V was clipped by 5 bases and J by 5 bases, with 18 bases between them. CDR3 coding DNA: TGTGCCAGCAGCCACCTAATGGCGGGGTTGGAGACCCAGTACTTC. It is translated as CASSHLMAGLETQYF.

The J gene is TRBJ2-3, the V gene TRBV9, with D possibly being TRBD2 (6 bases). CDR1 and CDR2 (germline): SGDLS, YYNGEE. V shed 4 bases and J shed 0 bases, with 15 bases lying between them. The CDR3 length is 16 residues. The DNA of the CDR3 is TGTGCCAGCAGCACGGAGGGCGGTACTAGCACAGATACGCAGTATTTT. This codes for CASSTEGGTSTDTQYF.

This chain connects TRBV5-1 to TRBJ1-2, with D possibly being TRBD1 (6 bases). The germline gives CDR1 SGHRS, CDR2 YFSETQ. V lost 5 bases, J lost 8 bases, and 13 bases lay in between. The length of the CDR3 is 12 residues. The CDR3 sequence is CASSFPGDGYTF. For the CDR3, the DNA is TGCGCCAGCAGTTTCCCAGGGGACGGCTACACCTTC.

This clone was seen more than once but under ten times. The CDR3 reads CASKASVSNQPQHF. DNA for the CDR3: TGTGCCAGTAAAGCAAGTGTTAGCAATCAGCCCCAGCATTTT. The chain has TRBV19 and TRBJ1-5, with D unclear. Germline V gene lookup returns CDR1 LNHDA and CDR2 SQIVND (reference sequence). CDR3 size: 14 residues. Trimming left V 7 bases short and J 0 bases short, with 10 bases between.

In this sample, this clone turned up a few times. The chain combines TRBV6-6 with TRBJ1-2, with 7 bases fitting TRBD1. V shed 4 bases, J shed 3 bases, and the junction held 5 bases outside the gene matches. The CDR3 is made up of 14 amino acids. CDR1 MNHNY and CDR2 SVGAGI come from the germline V gene (reference sequence). The CDR3 nucleotides read TGTGCCAGCAGTTTTTACAGGGGAGACTATGGCTACACCTTC. It translates to CASSFYRGDYGYTF.

The rearrangement links TRBV2 to TRBJ2-3; 7 positions agree with TRBD2. In germline, CDR1 is SNHLY, CDR2 FYNNEI. J was trimmed by 4 bases and V by 7 bases; bases with no gene match: 8. CDR3 size: 14 residues. In DNA form, the CDR3 reads TGTGCCAGCACCCAAGGACTAGGGTCAGATACGCAGTATTTT. Translating it yields CASTQGLGSDTQYF.

The chain has TRBV7-9 and TRBJ1-1, with a weak D call TRBD1 (5 bases). Trimming pared 8 bases from V and 1 base from J, leaving 20 bases between. Germline assignment: CDR1 SEHNR and CDR2 FQNEAQ (reference sequence). This CDR3 contains 16 residues. In nucleotides, the CDR3 is TGTGCCAGCCTAAGCAGGCTGGGCACAGGGAACACTGAAGCTTTCTTT. Translation: CASLSRLGTGNTEAFF.

This chain connects TRBV23-1 to TRBJ2-7, with 8 bases matching TRBD2. TRBV23-1 is annotated as an ORF whose role is uncertain. CDR3 length equals 16 residues. Trimming removed 3 bases from V and 6 bases from J; junction bases left unmatched: 13. In nucleotides, the CDR3 is TGCGCCAGCAGTCAGGCTACCGGAGCGGGAGAACCCGAGCAGTACTTC. It codes for CASSQATGAGEPEQYF.

This sequence joins TRBV6-1 and TRBJ2-5, with 7 bases identical to TRBD2. CDR3 length equals 17 residues. From germline, CDR1 is MNHNS and CDR2 SASEGT. The V gene end was trimmed by 2 bases and the J gene end by 1 base; junction bases not matched to a gene: 10. Here the CDR3 reads CASSERSDPGGQETQYF. The CDR3 bases are TGTGCCAGCAGTGAAAGATCTGACCCGGGAGGCCAAGAGACCCAGTACTTC.

The chain links TRBV6-4 to TRBJ2-7, with TRBD2 identical over 10 bases. Germline loops: CDR1 MRHNA, CDR2 SNTAGT. This CDR3 spans 16 amino acids. V shed 6 bases, J shed 7 bases, and the junction held 15 bases outside the gene matches. CDR3 DNA: TGTGCCAGCAGGCAATTACTAACTAGCGGGACAGCTGAGCAGTACTTC. Amino acid sequence: CASRQLLTSGTAEQYF.

The chain couples TRBV19 to TRBJ1-5; D gene ambiguous. The V and J ends lost 5 bases and 3 bases respectively, with 14 bases between them. The V gene's germline CDR1 is LNHDA and CDR2 SQIVND (reference sequence). The CDR3 totals 15 residues. The CDR3 bases are TGTGCCAGTAGTCCCCGGGGAGGGTTCAATCAGCCCCAGCATTTT. This sequence encodes CASSPRGGFNQPQHF.

The rearrangement uses TRBV28 and TRBJ1-5; D unresolved. Germline V lookup: CDR1 MDHEN, CDR2 SYDVKM. The V gene lost 9 bases and the J gene lost 2 bases, with 14 bases spanning the gap. This CDR3 region has 14 residues. CDR3 nucleotides: TGTGCCAGTGCGTTCGGGAGTGGCAATCAGCCCCAGCATTTT. Protein: CASAFGSGNQPQHF. The whole variable domain, remainder taken from reference TRBV28 and TRBJ1-5, is DVKVTQSSRYLVKRTGEKVFLECVQDMDHENMFWYRQDPGLGLRLIYFSYDVKMKEKGDIPEGYSVSREKKERFSLILESASTNQTSMYLCASAFGSGNQPQHFGDGTRLSIL.

On this clone itself: The sample carries other DNA sequences with the same CDR3. The chain uses TRBV6-5 and TRBJ2-7; 7 bases are a match to TRBD1. Germline V lookup: CDR1 MNHEY, CDR2 SVGAGI. The CDR3 has 15 residues. The V gene end was trimmed by 8 bases and the J gene end by 1 base; junction bases not matched to a gene: 11. This CDR3 is CASVETGRGSYEQYF. CDR3 DNA: TGTGCCAGCGTTGAGACAGGGCGCGGGTCCTACGAGCAGTACTTC.